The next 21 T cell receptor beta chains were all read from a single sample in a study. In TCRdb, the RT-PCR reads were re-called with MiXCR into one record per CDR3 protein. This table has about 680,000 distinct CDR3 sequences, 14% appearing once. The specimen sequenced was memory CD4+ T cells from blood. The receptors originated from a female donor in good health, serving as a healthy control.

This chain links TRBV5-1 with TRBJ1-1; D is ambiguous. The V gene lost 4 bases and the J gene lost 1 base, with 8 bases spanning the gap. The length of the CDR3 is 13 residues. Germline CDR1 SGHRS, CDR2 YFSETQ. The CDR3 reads CASSTDPNTEAFF. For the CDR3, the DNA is TGCGCCAGCAGCACGGACCCGAACACTGAAGCTTTCTTT.

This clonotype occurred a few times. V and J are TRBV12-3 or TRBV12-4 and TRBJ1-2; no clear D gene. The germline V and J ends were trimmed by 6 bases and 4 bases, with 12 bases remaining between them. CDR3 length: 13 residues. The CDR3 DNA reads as TGTGCCAGCAGCCCGGTGGATAGCTATGGCTACACCTTC. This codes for CASSPVDSYGYTF.

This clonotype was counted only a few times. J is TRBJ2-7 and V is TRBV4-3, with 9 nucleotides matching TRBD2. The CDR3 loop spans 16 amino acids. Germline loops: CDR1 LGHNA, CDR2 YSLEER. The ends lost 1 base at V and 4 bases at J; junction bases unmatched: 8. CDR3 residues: CASSQGLAGELYEQYF. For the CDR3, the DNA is TGCGCCAGCAGCCAAGGGTTAGCGGGAGAATTGTACGAGCAGTACTTC.

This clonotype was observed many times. This chain's CDR3 is CASSLHTGELFF. In DNA form, the CDR3 reads TGTGCCAGCTCGTTGCACACCGGGGAGCTGTTTTTT. V is TRBV12-3 or TRBV12-4 and J is TRBJ2-2; D ambiguous. CDR3 size: 12 residues. The V end was cut by 8 bases, the J end by 3 bases, with 7 bases between.

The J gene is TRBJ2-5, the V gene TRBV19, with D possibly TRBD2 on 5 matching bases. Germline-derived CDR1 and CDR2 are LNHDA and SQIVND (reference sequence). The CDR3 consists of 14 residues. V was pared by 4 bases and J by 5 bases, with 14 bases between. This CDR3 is CASSKRVGSETQYF. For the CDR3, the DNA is TGTGCCAGTAGTAAGAGGGTAGGGTCGGAGACCCAGTACTTC.

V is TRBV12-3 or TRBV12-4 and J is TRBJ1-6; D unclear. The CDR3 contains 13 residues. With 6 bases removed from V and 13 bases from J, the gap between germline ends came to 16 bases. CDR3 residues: CASRLPTVGPLHF. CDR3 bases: TGTGCCAGCAGGTTACCTACTGTGGGGCCCCTCCACTTT.

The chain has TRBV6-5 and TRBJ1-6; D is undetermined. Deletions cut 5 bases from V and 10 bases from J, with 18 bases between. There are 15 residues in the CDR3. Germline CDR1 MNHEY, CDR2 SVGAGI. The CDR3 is CASSPSVTGGSPLHF. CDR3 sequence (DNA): TGTGCCAGCAGTCCATCTGTAACGGGAGGATCACCCCTCCACTTT.

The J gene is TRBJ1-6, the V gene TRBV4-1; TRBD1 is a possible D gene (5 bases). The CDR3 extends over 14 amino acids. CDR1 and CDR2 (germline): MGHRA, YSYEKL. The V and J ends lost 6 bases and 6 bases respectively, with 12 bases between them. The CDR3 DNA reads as TGCGCCAGCAGTGGGGGTCGGCTTAATTCACCCCTCCACTTT. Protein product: CASSGGRLNSPLHF.

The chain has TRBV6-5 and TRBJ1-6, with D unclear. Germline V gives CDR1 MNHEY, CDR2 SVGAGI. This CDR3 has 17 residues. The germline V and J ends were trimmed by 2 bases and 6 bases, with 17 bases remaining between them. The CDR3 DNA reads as TGTGCCAGCAGTTACACGGCGGCGGGCAGCTTTAATTCACCCCTCCACTTT. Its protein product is CASSYTAAGSFNSPLHF.

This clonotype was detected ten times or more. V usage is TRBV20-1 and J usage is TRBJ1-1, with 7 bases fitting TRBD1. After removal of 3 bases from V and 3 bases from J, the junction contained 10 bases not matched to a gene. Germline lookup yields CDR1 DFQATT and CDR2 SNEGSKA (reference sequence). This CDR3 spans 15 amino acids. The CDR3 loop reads CSASPGGSVDTEAFF. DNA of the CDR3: TGCAGTGCTAGCCCAGGGGGAAGCGTAGACACTGAAGCTTTCTTT.

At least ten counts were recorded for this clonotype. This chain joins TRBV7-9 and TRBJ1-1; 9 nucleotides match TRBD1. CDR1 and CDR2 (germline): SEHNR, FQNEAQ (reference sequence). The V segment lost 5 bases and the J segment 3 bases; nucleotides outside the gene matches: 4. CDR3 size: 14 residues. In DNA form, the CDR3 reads TGTGCCAGCAGCACCACAGGGGGCTACACTGAAGCTTTCTTT. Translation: CASSTTGGYTEAFF.

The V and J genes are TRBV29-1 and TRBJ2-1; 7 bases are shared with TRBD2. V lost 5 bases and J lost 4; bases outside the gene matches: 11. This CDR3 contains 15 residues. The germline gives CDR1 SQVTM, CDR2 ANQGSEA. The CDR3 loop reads CSVLSGGRIYNEQFF. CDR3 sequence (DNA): TGCAGCGTTCTCTCTGGCGGGAGAATATACAATGAGCAGTTCTTC.

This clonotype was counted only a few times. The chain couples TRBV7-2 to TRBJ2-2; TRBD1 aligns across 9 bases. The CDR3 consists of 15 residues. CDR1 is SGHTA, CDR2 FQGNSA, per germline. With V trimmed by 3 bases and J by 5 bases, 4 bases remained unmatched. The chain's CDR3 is CASSLSTGGTGELFF. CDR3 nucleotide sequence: TGTGCCAGCAGCTTGTCGACAGGGGGAACCGGGGAGCTGTTTTTT.

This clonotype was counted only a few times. The DNA for the CDR3 is TGTGCCAGCAGCCCGCCAACAGGGACCGGATCTGGGGCCAACGTCCTGACTTTC. Translated, it gives CASSPPTGTGSGANVLTF. The V call is TRBV3-1, the J call TRBJ2-6, with D tentatively TRBD1 (6 bases). Deletions cut 4 bases from V and 1 base from J, with 17 bases between. This CDR3 has 18 residues. The V gene's germline CDR1 is LGHDT and CDR2 YNNKEL (reference sequence).

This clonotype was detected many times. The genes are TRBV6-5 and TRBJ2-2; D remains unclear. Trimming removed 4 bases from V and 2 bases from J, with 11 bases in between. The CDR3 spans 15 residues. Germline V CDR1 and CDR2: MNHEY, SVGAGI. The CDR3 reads CASSSDLINTGELFF. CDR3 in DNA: TGTGCCAGCAGTTCCGATCTCATAAACACCGGGGAGCTGTTTTTT.

The CDR3: CSVEPAAGDPYGYTF. As DNA, the CDR3 is TGCAGCGTTGAACCAGCGGCAGGGGACCCCTATGGCTACACCTTC. The chain combines TRBV29-1 with TRBJ1-2, with D possibly TRBD1 on 6 matching bases. This CDR3 has 15 amino acids. With 2 bases removed from V and 4 bases from J, the gap between germline ends came to 17 bases. Germline CDR1 is SQVTM and CDR2 is ANQGSEA. The variable domain in full, completed from reference TRBV29-1 and TRBJ1-2, reads SAVISQKPSRDICQRGTSLTIQCQVDSQVTMMFWYRQQPGQSLTLIATANQGSEATYESGFVIDKFPISRPNLTFSTLTVSNMSPEDSSIYLCSVEPAAGDPYGYTFGSGTRLTVV.

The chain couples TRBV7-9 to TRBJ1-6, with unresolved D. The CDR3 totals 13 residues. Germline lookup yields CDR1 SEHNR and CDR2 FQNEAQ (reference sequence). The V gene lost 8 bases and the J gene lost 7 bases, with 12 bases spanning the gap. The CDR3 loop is CASRSVANSPLHF. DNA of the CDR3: TGTGCCAGCCGGTCAGTGGCAAATTCACCCCTCCACTTT.

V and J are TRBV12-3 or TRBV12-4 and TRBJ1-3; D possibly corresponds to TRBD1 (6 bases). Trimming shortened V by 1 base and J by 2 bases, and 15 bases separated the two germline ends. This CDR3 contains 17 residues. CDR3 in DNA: TGTGCCAGCAGTTTAGGGGACACAGGATATGCTGGAAACACCATATATTTT. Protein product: CASSLGDTGYAGNTIYF.

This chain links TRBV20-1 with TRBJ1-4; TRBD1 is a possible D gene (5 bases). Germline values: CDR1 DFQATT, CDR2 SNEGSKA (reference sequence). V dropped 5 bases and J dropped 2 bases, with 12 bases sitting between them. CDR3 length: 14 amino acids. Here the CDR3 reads CSASREGTNEKLFF. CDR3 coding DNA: TGCAGTGCTTCCCGGGAGGGGACTAATGAAAAACTGTTTTTT.

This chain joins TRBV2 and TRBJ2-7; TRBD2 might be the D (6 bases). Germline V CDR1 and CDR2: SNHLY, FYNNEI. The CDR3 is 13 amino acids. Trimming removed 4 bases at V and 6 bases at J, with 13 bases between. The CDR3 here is CASSGEALSEQYF. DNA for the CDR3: TGTGCCAGCAGTGGGGAGGCACTTAGCGAGCAGTACTTC.

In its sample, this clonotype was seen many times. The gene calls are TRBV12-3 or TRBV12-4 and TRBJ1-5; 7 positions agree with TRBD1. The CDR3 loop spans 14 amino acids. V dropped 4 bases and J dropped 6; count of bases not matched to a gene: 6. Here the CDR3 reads CASSSTGDIQPQHF. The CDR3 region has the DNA TGTGCCAGCAGTTCCACAGGGGATATTCAGCCCCAGCATTTT.